The clone carrying this TCR beta chain was detected many times. Antigen specificity is unknown. CDR1 is MDHEN and CDR2 is SYDVKM in the germline V gene. This CDR3 region has 15 residues. After removal of 3 bases from V and 4 bases from J, the junction contained 5 bases not matched to a gene. RNA transcripts yielded amplified TCR beta CDR3 regions. HTBI primers primed a first-round RT-PCR, and a second-round multiplex PCR followed. TCRdb re-derived calls from the multiplex PCR reads in MiXCR, one entry per CDR3 protein. The profile shows just over 600,000 distinct CDR3 sequences, 22% of them singletons. This specimen comes from a study of Graves' ophthalmopathy and Graves' hyperthyroidism. Physicians reached a diagnosis by relying on clinical symptoms, serum thyroxine, TRAb, thyroid ultrasound and orbital computed tomography. Study outcomes and limitations: Discrimination between ophthalmopathy and stable hyperthyroidism by a 13-signature model showed 85% to 90% sensitivity and less than 84% specificity. The model predicted ophthalmopathy progression with about 71% sensitivity and approximately 72% specificity. Most thyroid-expanded clonotypes exceeding 0.001 frequency were also found in blood.

This chain links TRBV28 with TRBJ2-7; TRBD1 matches 11 bases. Input material: peripheral blood. The clonotype originates from a woman younger than 30 with stable Graves' hyperthyroidism. Some clones in this sample may be carry-over from other donors' samples. The CDR3 region is CASSFTGQGEYEQYF. CDR3 coding DNA: TGTGCCAGCAGTTTCACGGGACAGGGGGAATACGAGCAGTACTTC.